These 23 T cell receptor beta chains originate from one sample sequenced in a study of blood T cell repertoires in COVID-19. TCRdb's copy holds only in-frame clones and misses some; the assay was immunoSEQ multiplex PCR. The sample records some 200,000 clones, approximately 90% being singletons. The sample was peripheral blood. Receptors originate from a woman over 75 in a cohort sampled during active or convalescent COVID-19.

The V call is TRBV11-2, the J call TRBJ2-3; 11 bases agree with TRBD2. There are 16 residues in the CDR3. Germline values: CDR1 SGHAT, CDR2 FQNNGV. J lost 0 bases, V lost 4 bases, and 3 bases had no gene match. The CDR3 is CASSSWTSGSTDTQYF. The CDR3 nucleotides read TGTGCCAGCAGCTCCTGGACTAGCGGGAGCACAGATACGCAGTATTTT.

The chain uses TRBV10-1 and TRBJ2-1, with 8 bases identical to TRBD2. Germline CDR1 is WNHNN and CDR2 is SYGVQD (reference sequence). CDR3 length equals 16 residues. With V trimmed by 5 bases and J by 4 bases, 10 bases remained unmatched. The CDR3 coding sequence is TGCGCCAGCAGTCATCTCGAGCGGGGGCCGTACAATGAGCAGTTCTTC. Protein sequence: CASSHLERGPYNEQFF.

The V call is TRBV9, the J call TRBJ1-6; D is possibly TRBD1 (6 bases). This CDR3 is built from 15 residues. Trimming pared 2 bases from V and 10 bases from J, leaving 16 bases between. CDR1 and CDR2 (germline): SGDLS, YYNGEE. CDR3 loop: CASSVRQAPGSPLHF. The CDR3 DNA follows: TGTGCCAGCAGCGTCCGACAGGCCCCCGGATCACCCCTCCACTTT.

The gene calls are TRBV6-5 and TRBJ2-5; tentatively, D is TRBD1 (5 bases). V was trimmed by 5 bases and J by 9 bases, leaving 16 bases between them. Looked up from germline, CDR1 is MNHEY and CDR2 is SVGAGI. CDR3 length: 13 residues. The CDR3 spells CASSTTVADAQYF. CDR3 nucleotide sequence: TGTGCCAGCAGTACGACAGTTGCCGACGCCCAGTACTTC.

The chain employs TRBV27 and TRBJ2-2; D is undetermined. This CDR3 comprises 14 residues. V was shortened by 5 bases and J by 7 bases, with 14 bases between the two germline ends. The germline V gene has CDR1 MNHEY and CDR2 SMNVEV (reference sequence). The CDR3 here is CASSPSPGDGELFF. For the CDR3, the DNA is TGTGCCAGCAGTCCCTCACCCGGTGACGGGGAGCTGTTTTTT.

The V and J genes are TRBV6-5 and TRBJ1-2; 7 nucleotides line up with TRBD1. Germline CDR1 MNHEY, CDR2 SVGAGI. The length of the CDR3 is 14 residues. V shed 8 bases and J 7 bases; nucleotides not matched to a gene: 13. CDR3 nucleotide sequence: TGTGCCAGCGGAGACAGGGAAGCAGTAAGTGGCTACACCTTC. This encodes CASGDREAVSGYTF.

This sequence joins TRBV13 and TRBJ2-4, with TRBD1 as a possible D gene (6 bases). This CDR3 is 18 amino acids long. The germline V gene has CDR1 PRHDT and CDR2 FYEKMQ (reference sequence). V was cut by 5 bases and J by 0 bases, with 20 bases left in between. The CDR3 is CASSPSDRKALAKNIQYF. The CDR3 nucleotides are TGTGCCAGCAGCCCTTCAGACAGGAAAGCCCTAGCCAAAAACATTCAGTACTTC.

Here the CDR3 reads CASTRQLNTEAFF. As DNA, the CDR3 is TGTGCCAGTACGAGGCAGCTGAACACTGAAGCTTTCTTT. V usage is TRBV19 and J usage is TRBJ1-1; no clear D gene. This CDR3 has 13 amino acids. The V gene's germline CDR1 is LNHDA and CDR2 SQIVND (reference sequence). The V and J ends lost 7 bases and 0 bases respectively, with 9 bases between them.

The V gene is TRBV9, the J gene TRBJ2-3; possibly TRBD2 for D (6 bases). Trimming cost V 3 bases and J 6 bases, with 23 bases left between them. The CDR3 totals 17 residues. Germline CDR1 and CDR2: SGDLS and YYNGEE. Written as DNA, the CDR3 is TGTGCCAGCAGCGGCGGGACTGGGATCTCCCGGGCGGATACGCAGTATTTT. This translates into CASSGGTGISRADTQYF.

The chain combines TRBV11-3 with TRBJ2-2, with a weak D call TRBD2 (7 bases). The CDR3 length is 15 residues. Trimming stripped 5 bases from V and 3 bases from J, with 13 bases between. The germline CDR1 and CDR2 sequences are SGHNT and YENEEA. The CDR3 here is CASSPTGRDTGELFF. The CDR3 DNA is TGTGCCAGCAGCCCAACAGGGAGGGACACCGGGGAGCTGTTTTTT.

This clone came up once. The CDR3 DNA is TGTGCCAGCAGCTTAGCCGGTTCGACAGGGGGTAACACCGGGGAGCTGTTTTTT. This translates into CASSLAGSTGGNTGELFF. The chain recombines TRBV7-8 with TRBJ2-2; 9 bases line up with TRBD1. This CDR3 comprises 18 residues. The ends lost 0 bases at V and 2 bases at J; junction bases unmatched: 7. Germline V lookup: CDR1 SGHVS, CDR2 FQNEAQ.

The chain is built from TRBV28 and TRBJ1-2; 10 nucleotides align to TRBD1. CDR1 and CDR2 from the germline V gene are MDHEN and SYDVKM. The J segment lost 4 bases and the V segment lost 3 bases, leaving 8 bases of the junction unmatched. This CDR3 region has 16 residues. CDR3 sequence (DNA): TGTGCCAGCAGTTTCCCCCCGGGACAGGGGTTCTATGGCTACACCTTC. Translating it yields CASSFPPGQGFYGYTF.

This chain uses TRBV11-2 with TRBJ2-2, with TRBD2 identical over 10 bases. This CDR3 contains 17 residues. The V gene end was trimmed by 0 bases and the J gene end by 4 bases; junction bases not matched to a gene: 5. Germline CDR1 is SGHAT and CDR2 is FQNNGV. In DNA form, the CDR3 reads TGTGCCAGCAGCTTAGATCTAACTAGCGGGGTCACCGGGGAGCTGTTTTTT. Translated: CASSLDLTSGVTGELFF. Filled out from reference TRBV11-2 and TRBJ2-2, the complete variable domain reads EAGVAQSPRYKIIEKRQSVAFWCNPISGHATLYWYQQILGQGPKLLIQFQNNGVVDDSQLPKDRFSAERLKGVDSTLKIQPAKLEDSAVYLCASSLDLTSGVTGELFFGEGSRLTVL.

The rearrangement uses TRBV28 and TRBJ1-1; D ambiguous. The V gene's germline CDR1 is MDHEN and CDR2 SYDVKM. This CDR3 spans 11 amino acids. The V gene lost 6 bases and the J gene lost 11 bases, with 13 bases spanning the gap. CDR3 protein: CASSQTRAAFF. For the CDR3, the DNA is TGTGCCAGCAGCCAAACACGAGCGGCTTTCTTT.

This rearrangement joins TRBV11-3 to TRBJ2-7; TRBD1 might be the D (5 bases). The germline gives CDR1 SGHNT, CDR2 YENEEA. This CDR3 comprises 13 residues. Trimming removed 4 bases at V and 9 bases at J, with 16 bases between. CDR3 coding DNA: TGTGCCAGCAGCTCGACCCAGGGCGGCCCGCAGTACTTC. Encoded protein: CASSSTQGGPQYF.

The chain employs TRBV4-2 and TRBJ1-2, with 8 bases that match TRBD1. Germline CDR1 reads LGHNA; CDR2 reads YNFKEQ. V was clipped by 1 base and J by 3 bases; unmatched bases: 13. CDR3 length: 18 amino acids. This CDR3 is CASSQAARTGFYDYGYTF. The CDR3 DNA sequence: TGTGCCAGCAGCCAAGCGGCCCGGACAGGGTTTTATGACTATGGCTACACCTTC.

This clone is a singleton in its sample. V usage is TRBV10-3 and J usage is TRBJ2-5; 9 bases are shared with TRBD1. Per the germline V gene, CDR1 is ENHRY and CDR2 is SYGVKD. This CDR3 contains 15 residues. J lost 2 bases, V lost 2 bases, and 3 bases had no gene match. CDR3 residues: CAISEPGQGQETQYF. The CDR3 DNA reads as TGTGCCATCAGTGAGCCGGGACAGGGTCAAGAGACCCAGTACTTC.

This chain uses TRBV6-5 with TRBJ2-1; TRBD1 agrees at 8 bases. CDR1 and CDR2 from the germline V gene are MNHEY and SVGAGI. This CDR3 contains 13 residues. After removal of 6 bases from V and 6 bases from J, the junction contained 4 bases not matched to a gene. This CDR3 is CASSWTGSNEQFF. The CDR3, as DNA: TGTGCCAGCAGCTGGACAGGGTCCAATGAGCAGTTCTTC.

The chain has TRBV29-1 and TRBJ2-7, with D possibly TRBD2 on 6 matching bases. Germline lookup yields CDR1 SQVTM and CDR2 ANQGSEA. This CDR3 has 13 amino acids. Trimming removed 7 bases from V and 4 bases from J, with 17 bases in between. The CDR3 DNA follows: TGCAGCGCTGGGCGGGGTAGCCGATACGAGCAGTACTTC. Its protein product is CSAGRGSRYEQYF.

The rearrangement joins TRBV3-1 (or the pseudogene TRBV3-2) to TRBJ1-4; 8 bases match TRBD1. Germline V gene lookup returns CDR1 LGHDT and CDR2 YNNKEL (reference sequence). The V gene end was trimmed by 2 bases and the J gene end by 8 bases; junction bases not matched to a gene: 4. The CDR3 runs 14 residues. The CDR3 bases are TGTGCCAGCAGCCAACCGGACAGGGAAGAAAAACTGTTTTTT. Translating it yields CASSQPDREEKLFF.

This chain joins TRBV24-1 and TRBJ2-3; 9 bases agree with TRBD2. Germline V gene lookup returns CDR1 KGHDR and CDR2 SFDVKD. The CDR3 runs 17 residues. Trimming cost V 5 bases and J 2 bases; bases outside gene matches: 10. The CDR3 here is CATSGSKGTSLTDTQYF. DNA of the CDR3: TGTGCCACCAGTGGTTCGAAGGGGACTAGCCTCACAGATACGCAGTATTTT.

The chain has TRBV7-9 and TRBJ1-5, with 7 bases fitting TRBD1. The CDR3 covers 14 residues. Trimming at V came to 3 bases and at J to 7 bases, leaving 6 bases not matched to a gene. Germline-derived CDR1 and CDR2 are SEHNR and FQNEAQ (reference sequence). In DNA, the CDR3 is TGTGCCAGCAGCTTCGATACAGGGGTCCAGCCCCAGCATTTT. Translated: CASSFDTGVQPQHF.

The genes are TRBV5-1 and TRBJ1-5; D is unresolved. V was shortened by 4 bases and J by 3 bases, with 8 bases between the two germline ends. Germline loops: CDR1 SGHRS, CDR2 YFSETQ. The CDR3 has 13 residues. The DNA of the CDR3 is TGCGCCAGCAGCCCCTCAGTCAATCAGCCCCAGCATTTT. Translated: CASSPSVNQPQHF.